Following are 12 T cell receptor beta chains from one sample sequenced in a study of technical replicates of blood from a handful of donors. Assay: immunoSEQ multiplex PCR; the TCRdb copy retains only in-frame clones and omits some. The data contain 62,000 or so clones, around 90% of them seen just once; the ten biggest clones take up over 4%. Sequencing used PBMCs. All receptors come from a human donor in good health. Some clones in this sample may be carry-over from other donors' samples.

This clone was counted once. The chain has TRBV27 and TRBJ2-1; 12 positions match TRBD2. The CDR3 spans 17 residues. Trimming took 3 bases from V and 4 from J; bases not matched to a gene: 7. Germline loops: CDR1 MNHEY, CDR2 SMNVEV (reference sequence). Here the CDR3 reads CASSLASGGARYNEQFF. DNA of the CDR3: TGTGCCAGCAGTTTGGCTAGCGGGGGGGCCCGATACAATGAGCAGTTCTTC.

CDR3 protein: CASSQDLGNEQFF. The CDR3 DNA follows: TGCGCCAGCAGCCAAGATCTAGGCAATGAGCAGTTCTTC. V gene TRBV4-1 combines with J gene TRBJ2-1; D is uncertain. The germline gives CDR1 MGHRA, CDR2 YSYEKL. The CDR3 has 13 amino acids. Trimming stripped 0 bases from V and 6 bases from J, with 6 bases between.

This clone was counted a few times. The genes are TRBV7-9 and TRBJ1-2; D perhaps matches TRBD1 (5 bases). This CDR3 contains 15 residues. The V gene lost 7 bases and the J gene lost 7 bases, with 22 bases spanning the gap. Germline V gene sequence: CDR1 SEHNR, CDR2 FQNEAQ (reference sequence). The CDR3 reads CASTQGGVLGLGYTF. In nucleotides, the CDR3 is TGTGCCAGCACCCAGGGAGGGGTGCTTGGGCTTGGCTACACCTTC.

This clone was detected only a few times. The chain joins TRBV9 to TRBJ2-1; 10 bases match TRBD2. The CDR3 loop spans 15 amino acids. Germline assignment: CDR1 SGDLS and CDR2 YYNGEE. Trimming cost V 4 bases and J 6 bases; bases outside gene matches: 7. CDR3 nucleotide sequence: TGTGCCAGCAGCTCAACTAGCGGGATGGGCAATGAGCAGTTCTTC. Its translation is CASSSTSGMGNEQFF.

This clone was found a few times. The rearrangement uses TRBV6-1 and TRBJ1-3, with 8 bases aligning to TRBD1. The J segment lost 2 bases and the V segment lost 6 bases, leaving 3 bases of the junction unmatched. The CDR3 runs to 14 residues. Per germline, CDR1 MNHNS and CDR2 SASEGT. CDR3 sequence reads: CASSKDRAGNTIYF. DNA for the CDR3: TGTGCCAGCAGCAAGGACAGGGCTGGAAACACCATATATTTT.

The V call is TRBV29-1, the J call TRBJ2-2; 11 bases line up with TRBD2. Trimming cost V 3 bases and J 4 bases; bases outside gene matches: 4. CDR3 length equals 15 residues. Germline values: CDR1 SQVTM, CDR2 ANQGSEA. CDR3 amino acids: CSVDTSGRSTGELFF. CDR3 nucleotides: TGCAGCGTTGACACTAGCGGGAGATCCACCGGGGAGCTGTTTTTT.

This chain connects TRBV6-5 to TRBJ2-7; 7 bases align to TRBD1. Trimming cost V 2 bases and J 5 bases; bases outside gene matches: 3. Looked up from germline, CDR1 is MNHEY and CDR2 is SVGAGI. CDR3 length equals 13 residues. This CDR3 is CASSYGDRDEQYF. CDR3 bases: TGTGCCAGCAGTTACGGCGACAGGGACGAGCAGTACTTC.

This clone has just one count. The chain employs TRBV19 and TRBJ2-7, with TRBD1 matching over 11 bases. V gave up 6 bases and J gave up 4 bases; unmatched junction bases: 5. CDR1 and CDR2 (germline): LNHDA, SQIVND (reference sequence). CDR3 length: 14 residues. CDR3 nucleotide sequence: TGTGCCAGTAGCTCGGGACAGGGGGGTTACGAGCAGTACTTC. It codes for CASSSGQGGYEQYF.

This clone was found a few times. The chain combines TRBV27 with TRBJ2-1; 9 bases fit TRBD2. The CDR3 totals 16 residues. V trimming: 8 bases; J trimming: 2 bases; junction bases outside the gene matches: 10. Per germline, CDR1 MNHEY and CDR2 SMNVEV (reference sequence). DNA for the CDR3: TGTGCCAGCGGGAGTAGCGGGAGTGGGGCCTACAATGAGCAGTTCTTC. This gives the protein CASGSSGSGAYNEQFF.

This chain links TRBV27 with TRBJ1-5; D not resolved. This CDR3 is 12 amino acids long. Per the germline V gene, CDR1 is MNHEY and CDR2 is SMNVEV (reference sequence). The V and J ends lost 4 bases and 4 bases respectively, with 5 bases between them. The CDR3, as DNA: TGTGCCAGCAGTTCCCGGAATCAGCCCCAGCATTTT. Protein product: CASSSRNQPQHF.

V is TRBV7-2 and J is TRBJ1-1; 8 bases align to TRBD1. The J segment lost 11 bases and the V segment lost 5 bases, leaving 10 bases of the junction unmatched. Germline V gene sequence: CDR1 SGHTA, CDR2 FQGNSA. The CDR3 is made up of 13 amino acids. CDR3 DNA sequence: TGTGCCAGCAGCGGACAGGGTGGGACCGGGGCTTTCTTT. Its translation: CASSGQGGTGAFF.

This chain joins TRBV2 and TRBJ2-7; no clear D. Trimming stripped 3 bases from V and 0 bases from J, with 6 bases between. The germline V gene encodes CDR1 SNHLY and CDR2 FYNNEI. The CDR3 is made up of 13 amino acids. DNA of the CDR3: TGTGCCAGCAGTGATCCCCACTCCTACGAGCAGTACTTC. The encoded protein is CASSDPHSYEQYF.